The rows below give T cell receptor beta chains drawn from one sample of a study of cytomegalovirus exposure and HLA in healthy donors. Here immunoSEQ multiplex PCR was the method, and the copy in TCRdb shows in-frame clones only, minus some. The sample shows 150,000 or so clones, just under 85% of them seen only once. Material: PBMCs. Every receptor here comes from a young man in good health and CMV-seropositive. CDR3s include the opening cysteine and the closing phenylalanine or tryptophan.

CDR3: CASSLVGQGSYEQYF
J: TRBJ2-7
V: TRBV11-3

CDR3: CASSLGQGAREQYF
J: TRBJ2-7
V: TRBV27

CDR3: CATQEGGQGLNEQYF
J: TRBJ2-7
V: TRBV19

CDR3: CASSLLGGSYNEQFF
J: TRBJ2-1
V: TRBV4-1

CDR3: CAWRGDREGYTF
J: TRBJ1-2
V: TRBV30

CDR3: CASRPGLAAGELFF
J: TRBJ2-2
V: TRBV6-1

CDR3: CASSLTTYEQYF
J: -
V: TRBV7-9

CDR3: CADEGTGLSEQYF
J: -
V: TRBV19

CDR3: CASSLNSGGAPDTQYF
J: TRBJ2-3
V: TRBV5-1

CDR3: CASSVEETGELFF
J: TRBJ2-2
V: TRBV9

CDR3: CASSLQLAGRGEQYF
J: TRBJ2-7
V: TRBV5-4

CDR3: CASSATYHPTGANTEAFF
J: TRBJ1-1
V: TRBV9

CDR3: CASRAGGGSSTDTQYF
J: TRBJ2-3
V: TRBV6-4

CDR3: CASSRSSPDRGSLNYGYTF
J: TRBJ1-2
V: TRBV7-6

CDR3: CASSQGVDEKLFF
J: TRBJ1-4
V: TRBV18

CDR3: CAISEGQGPNQPQHF
J: TRBJ1-5
V: TRBV10-3

CDR3: CASTSEKNTEAFF
J: TRBJ1-1
V: TRBV6-5

CDR3: CAIRGLAGGGDEQFF
J: TRBJ2-1
V: TRBV10-3

CDR3: CASSSGRSDTQYF
J: TRBJ2-3
V: TRBV25-1

CDR3: CASSQLSETYEQYF
J: TRBJ2-7
V: TRBV16

CDR3: CASSLEAGASYEQYF
J: TRBJ2-7
V: TRBV9

CDR3: CASSSGSYEQYF
J: TRBJ2-7
V: TRBV27

CDR3: CASSLEELAGGNEQFF
J: TRBJ2-1
V: TRBV5-4

CDR3: CASRRGHEQFF
J: TRBJ2-1
V: TRBV27

CDR3: CASSEALTRGVKFF
J: TRBJ2-1
V: TRBV6-1

CDR3: CASSSPLGLAGANTGELFF
J: TRBJ2-2
V: TRBV28

CDR3: CASSEYRDGYTF
J: TRBJ1-2
V: TRBV19

CDR3: CASSLTGSEFLHEQYF
J: TRBJ2-7
V: TRBV5-5